This paragraph reports one T cell receptor (beta chain). Its antigen is still unknown. The input lacks base qualities; no much larger clone sits a single base away. Libraries were prepared through the immunoSEQ multiplex PCR assay. An external provider carried out the TCRbeta CDR3 sequencing as a commercial service. From the authors' description of their analysis: Productive nucleotide sequences and amino acid sequences obtained through in silico translation were used in the analyses. Diversity was measured as Renyi entropy over a range of alpha values, and the median of 200 repeated subsamples was taken to equalise sample size. The distance between each pair of repertoires was calculated as one minus the Chao-modified Jaccard index, which corrects for under-sampling, and this distance was used for clustering. Frequency-weighted overlap with synovial clonotypes was calculated across 200 sample sizes, using 200 draws without replacement for each, and the value reported was the one at the size of the smaller sample. Imported from immuneACCESS, the table was reduced by TCRdb to in-frame sequences with V and J called. These copies leave out some clones; in studies compared against another copy, an unresolved V gene accounts for under half, and the cause of the remainder is not known. The DNA was the basis for D and trimming; V, J and clone size are from that table. The sample table records around 14,000 clones; roughly 84% of these occur just once. In total, the top ten clones hold over 3.5% of the sample.

This specimen belongs to a study of circulating and synovial CD4+ cells in juvenile arthritis (dated by TCRdb to the mid-2010s). Notes on the research overall: TCRbeta CDR3 repertoires of circulating HLA-DR+ CD4 T cells, bulk blood CD4 T cells and synovial CD4 T cells were compared within each patient. Repertoire sequencing aimed to confirm that a circulating synovial-like CD4 T cell subset was enriched in synovial clonotypes. Results the study describes overall, beyond this receptor: Circulating pathogenic-like lymphocytes clustered with synovial T cells and shared a substantially higher fraction of CDR3 sequences with synovium than bulk blood. Compared with bulk blood CD4 repertoires, both the synovial and the circulating pathogenic-like lymphocyte repertoires were less diverse, and some CPL samples were as oligoclonal as synovium. Overlap with synovium increased with sequencing depth, so measured shared-clonotype fractions likely underestimated the full repertoire overlap. Traditional Vbeta family usage analysis did not detect the difference between circulating pathogenic-like lymphocytes and bulk blood T cells. Because T cell genome counts differed by at least an order of magnitude between CPL and bulk blood CD4 samples, sample-size effects were addressed.

Donors of the sequenced samples were patients with active juvenile idiopathic arthritis. Cells were sorted immediately after thawing, with dead cells excluded using Live/Dead Fixable Near-IR Stain. V sheds 3 bases and J sheds 1 base, leaving 8 bases between their ends. Counted from cysteine to phenylalanine, this CDR3 has 15 amino acids. The DNA shown is the 45-base CDR3, in frame from base 1. For CDR1 and CDR2, the germline V gene (reference sequence) lists SGHNT and YYREEE. The receptor comes from a human patient with juvenile idiopathic arthritis. Some clones in this sample may be carry-over from other donors' samples. The material sequenced was CD4+ T cells from synovial fluid. The chain links TRBV5-4 with TRBJ1-6, and possibly TRBD1, on 6 matching bases. The DNA sequence is TGTGCCAGCAGCTCACAGGGTTCCTATAATTCACCCCTCCACTTT. Its coded protein is CASSSQGSYNSPLHF.